The 26 T cell receptor beta chains in this list originate from one sample, sequenced in a study of T cells after posttransplantation cyclophosphamide. Using immunoSEQ multiplex PCR, the repertoire was profiled, and TCRdb retains in-frame clones only, with some absent. This record lists about 41,000 clones, none seen once only, and the top ten clones contain 5.5% to 6%. The specimen was PBMCs. The receptors derive from a man aged 30 to 39 in good health and a related stem cell transplant donor.

This clone was picked up many times. The chain is built from TRBV7-3 and TRBJ2-2; D might be TRBD1 or TRBD2, each matching 5 bases. Germline CDR1 is SGHTA and CDR2 is FQGTGA. V was cut by 0 bases and J by 9 bases, with 14 bases left in between. The CDR3 contains 15 residues. The CDR3 reads CASSLTRGVQRELFF. DNA of the CDR3: TGTGCCAGCAGCTTAACCCGAGGGGTACAAAGGGAGCTGTTTTTT.

The sample holds a few counts of this clone. One end of the junction varies from germline; a read error may be responsible. This rearrangement joins TRBV7-7 to TRBJ2-5, with 8 bases matching TRBD2. Germline V gene data show CDR1 as SSHAT and CDR2 as FNYEAQ (reference sequence). The CDR3 consists of 16 residues. CDR3 protein: CASSSLPTGGQETQYF. CDR3 sequence (DNA): TGTGCTAGCAGCTCCCTACCTACGGGGGGGCAAGAGACCCAGTACTTC.

This clone was recorded at least ten times. The V and J genes are TRBV6-2 or TRBV6-3 and TRBJ2-1; 11 bases line up with TRBD2. After removal of 7 bases from V and 5 bases from J, the junction contained 4 bases not matched to a gene. CDR3 size: 14 residues. Germline V gives CDR1 MNHEY, CDR2 SVGEGT. For the CDR3, the DNA is TGTGCCAGCATAATAGCGGGGGGGAACAATGAGCAGTTCTTC. Encoded protein: CASIIAGGNNEQFF.

The genes are TRBV4-3 and TRBJ2-3; 8 bases fit TRBD1. The germline CDR1 and CDR2 sequences are LGHNA and YSLEER. CDR3 length: 15 residues. J gave up 4 bases and V 0 bases, and 3 bases lay outside the gene matches. CDR3 DNA sequence: TGCGCCAGCAGCCAAGACAGGGGGCAGTCAGATACGCAGTATTTT. Its protein product is CASSQDRGQSDTQYF.

A few counts support this clone. V is TRBV5-1 and J is TRBJ2-1, with D possibly matching TRBD2 (6 bases). Trimming left V 0 bases short and J 4 bases short, with 11 bases between. This CDR3 is 15 amino acids long. CDR1 is SGHRS and CDR2 is YFSETQ in the germline V gene. The CDR3 bases are TGCGCCAGCAGCTTGGTAGCGGACGCTTACAATGAGCAGTTCTTC. This translates into CASSLVADAYNEQFF.

J is TRBJ1-5 and V is TRBV28; no clear D gene. The V gene's germline CDR1 is MDHEN and CDR2 SYDVKM. The CDR3 has 14 residues. Deletions cut 7 bases from V and 0 bases from J, with 10 bases between. CDR3 in DNA: TGTGCCAGCATGCCCGACTATAGCAATCAGCCCCAGCATTTT. Protein: CASMPDYSNQPQHF.

Ten or more counts support this clone. The chain uses TRBV7-6 and TRBJ2-7; D is possibly TRBD1 (5 bases). Looked up from germline, CDR1 is SGHVS and CDR2 is FNYEAQ. The V end lost 5 bases, the J end lost 0 bases, and 14 bases lay between the germline ends. The CDR3 has 15 residues. CDR3 nucleotide sequence: TGTGCCAGCAGCCCCCGACAGATTTCCTCCTACGAGCAGTACTTC. Protein: CASSPRQISSYEQYF.

This clone has ten or more counts. The V gene is TRBV19, the J gene TRBJ2-6, with a weak D call TRBD1 (6 bases). The V gene's germline CDR1 is LNHDA and CDR2 SQIVND (reference sequence). The ends were cut back, 8 bases at V and 3 bases at J, with 20 bases in the middle. The length of the CDR3 is 17 residues. This CDR3 reads CASPFTGPYHGANVLTF. CDR3 coding DNA: TGTGCCAGTCCCTTCACAGGGCCCTACCATGGGGCCAACGTCCTGACTTTC. The variable domain in full, with the rest retrieved from reference TRBV19 and TRBJ2-6, is DGGITQSPKYLFRKEGQNVTLSCEQNLNHDAMYWYRQDPGQGLRLIYYSQIVNDFQKGDIAEGYSVSREKKESFPLTVTSAQKNPTAFYLCASPFTGPYHGANVLTFGAGSRLTVL.

This clone was detected ten times or more. The chain links TRBV7-3 to TRBJ2-1; 9 nucleotides line up with TRBD2. The CDR3 extends over 13 amino acids. Germline values: CDR1 SGHTA, CDR2 FQGTGA. V lost 3 bases and J lost 10; bases outside the gene matches: 4. CDR3 nucleotide sequence: TGTGCCAGCAGCTTGGGACTAGCAAGCGAGCAGTTCTTC. It translates to CASSLGLASEQFF.

This clone was observed a few times. The chain couples TRBV29-1 to TRBJ2-7, with 7 nucleotides matching TRBD1. Per germline, CDR1 SQVTM and CDR2 ANQGSEA. The V gene end was trimmed by 6 bases and the J gene end by 4 bases; junction bases not matched to a gene: 6. CDR3 size: 12 residues. CDR3 coding DNA: TGCAGCGTCTTGGGCAGGGGGTACGAGCAGTACTTC. Translation gives CSVLGRGYEQYF.

This clone has only a few counts. The chain carries TRBV29-1 and TRBJ1-2; no firm D call. The CDR3 loop spans 14 amino acids. Germline V gene sequence: CDR1 SQVTM, CDR2 ANQGSEA. V lost 3 bases and J lost 6, with 17 bases in between. The CDR3 bases are TGCAGCGTTGACTCCGGGTTCGGCAAAGATGGCTACACCTTC. Protein product: CSVDSGFGKDGYTF.

This clone was seen ten or more times. This chain connects TRBV19 to TRBJ2-3; 9 bases are a match to TRBD1. Germline lookup yields CDR1 LNHDA and CDR2 SQIVND (reference sequence). The CDR3 consists of 16 residues. The J segment lost 1 base and the V segment lost 3 bases, leaving 5 bases of the junction unmatched. In DNA form, the CDR3 reads TGTGCCAGTAGTATCACGGGACAGGGAGGCACAGATACGCAGTATTTT. This encodes CASSITGQGGTDTQYF.

This clone was recorded a few times. The chain has TRBV5-1 and TRBJ2-5, with D uncertain. The CDR3 has 14 amino acids. The ends were cut back, 0 bases at V and 1 base at J, with 7 bases in the middle. Germline CDR1 reads SGHRS; CDR2 reads YFSETQ. CDR3 in amino acids: CASSLGGPQETQYF. The CDR3 DNA follows: TGCGCCAGCAGCTTGGGTGGCCCCCAAGAGACCCAGTACTTC.

Many counts were recorded for this clone. This CDR3 reads CASSLSTPNTEAFF. CDR3 nucleotides: TGCGCCAGCAGCTTGTCGACACCGAACACTGAAGCTTTCTTT. The chain combines TRBV5-1 with TRBJ1-1, with D unresolved. The V end was cut by 1 base, the J end by 1 base, with 8 bases between. The germline gives CDR1 SGHRS, CDR2 YFSETQ. The CDR3 has 14 amino acids.

This clone was observed a few times. The V and J genes are TRBV7-3 and TRBJ2-2; possibly TRBD1 for D (5 bases). The V and J ends lost 5 bases and 4 bases respectively, with 14 bases between them. Germline CDR1 reads SGHTA; CDR2 reads FQGTGA. The CDR3 covers 15 residues. CDR3 amino acids: CASSPAETATGELFF. CDR3 coding DNA: TGTGCCAGCAGCCCAGCCGAGACAGCCACCGGGGAGCTGTTTTTT.

At least ten counts were recorded for this clone. V and J are TRBV19 and TRBJ1-5, with 8 positions matching TRBD1. Per germline, CDR1 LNHDA and CDR2 SQIVND (reference sequence). J lost 7 bases, V lost 4 bases, and 6 bases had no gene match. This CDR3 spans 14 amino acids. The CDR3 reads CASSTQTGVQPQHF. In DNA form, the CDR3 reads TGTGCCAGTAGTACTCAGACAGGGGTACAGCCCCAGCATTTT.

This clone has ten or more counts. The chain carries TRBV4-2 and TRBJ2-7; D is unclear. This CDR3 has 15 residues. Trimming shortened V by 5 bases and J by 5 bases, and 19 bases separated the two germline ends. In germline, CDR1 is LGHNA, CDR2 YNFKEQ. CDR3 sequence (DNA): TGTGCCAGCAGCACGAAAGTAGGGTCCCGCGACGAGCAGTACTTC. Translated, it gives CASSTKVGSRDEQYF.

The table lists this clone with many counts. The chain couples TRBV6-1 to TRBJ1-5; D is unclear. Germline values: CDR1 MNHNS, CDR2 SASEGT. The V gene lost 9 bases and the J gene lost 0 bases, with 12 bases spanning the gap. The CDR3 runs to 14 residues. The CDR3 nucleotides are TGTGCCAGTCTGACTGAACTTAGCAATCAGCCCCAGCATTTT. Protein: CASLTELSNQPQHF.

The sample holds a few counts of this clone. The V gene is TRBV7-2, the J gene TRBJ2-5; 13 bases are a match to TRBD2. V gave up 0 bases and J gave up 0 bases; unmatched junction bases: 10. Germline CDR1 and CDR2: SGHTA and FQGNSA. The CDR3 is made up of 20 amino acids. The DNA of the CDR3 is TGTGCCAGCAGCTTAGCGCTTGGGACTAGCGGGGATCTGTACCAAGAGACCCAGTACTTC. This codes for CASSLALGTSGDLYQETQYF.

This clone came up many times. Relative to the germline gene, one junction end is altered; a read error may explain this. This rearrangement joins TRBV7-7 to TRBJ2-5; 8 bases are a match to TRBD1. CDR1 is SSHAT and CDR2 is FNYEAQ in the germline V gene (reference sequence). The CDR3 totals 15 residues. This CDR3 is CASSTDRVGLETQYF. The CDR3 nucleotides are TGTGCTAGCAGCACGGACAGGGTAGGGTTGGAGACCCAGTACTTC.

This clone appeared many times. The gene calls are TRBV7-2 and TRBJ2-7, with 10 bases identical to TRBD2. From germline, CDR1 is SGHTA and CDR2 FQGNSA. Trimming at V came to 2 bases and at J to 9 bases, leaving 10 bases not matched to a gene. The CDR3 runs to 15 residues. CDR3 bases: TGTGCCAGCAGCTTAACAGCGGGGGGGACCCGCGGGCAGTACTTC. Its protein is CASSLTAGGTRGQYF.

This clone was seen at least ten times. CDR3 sequence (DNA): TGTGCCAGCCCAGGCAGGGACTATGGCTACACCTTC. As protein: CASPGRDYGYTF. The chain combines TRBV2 with TRBJ1-2; a weak D match, TRBD1 (5 bases). The CDR3 spans 12 residues. V was trimmed by 8 bases and J by 3 bases, leaving 10 bases between them. The germline V gene has CDR1 SNHLY and CDR2 FYNNEI.

This clone was found many times. The chain joins TRBV11-3 to TRBJ2-7, with 11 bases lining up with TRBD1. Germline CDR1 is SGHNT and CDR2 is YENEEA. The CDR3 is 16 residues long. CDR3 in DNA: TGTGCAAGTCGCCGGCGGACAGGGGGCAATCCCTACGAGCAGTACTTC. Translating it yields CASRRRTGGNPYEQYF.

This clone was seen repeatedly, ten times or more. J is TRBJ2-6 and V is TRBV7-2; no clear D. V lost 5 bases and J 4 bases, leaving 9 bases between the germline ends. Germline V gives CDR1 SGHTA, CDR2 FQGNSA. The CDR3 spans 14 residues. The CDR3 sequence is CASSPLAGANVLTF. As DNA, the CDR3 is TGTGCCAGCAGCCCTCTGGCCGGGGCCAACGTCCTGACTTTC.

Only a few counts were recorded for this clone. The rearrangement links TRBV5-1 to TRBJ2-5, with D perhaps TRBD1 (6 bases). The CDR3 is 16 amino acids. From germline, CDR1 is SGHRS and CDR2 YFSETQ. Trimming cost V 0 bases and J 2 bases, with 14 bases left between them. CDR3 sequence reads: CASSLETRGSQETQYF. The CDR3 region has the DNA TGCGCCAGCAGCTTGGAGACCAGGGGAAGTCAAGAGACCCAGTACTTC.

This chain joins TRBV9 and TRBJ2-5; 12 bases are a match to TRBD2. CDR1 and CDR2 from the germline V gene are SGDLS and YYNGEE. V lost 4 bases, J lost 2 bases, and 12 bases stayed unmatched. This CDR3 has 18 amino acids. The CDR3: CASSPPPGLAGMQETQYF. In DNA form, the CDR3 reads TGTGCCAGCAGCCCCCCCCCAGGACTAGCGGGAATGCAAGAGACCCAGTACTTC.